This is a list of T cell receptor beta chains from one sample in a study of cytomegalovirus exposure and HLA in healthy donors. Some clones are missing from TCRdb's copy, which holds only in-frame ones; the method was immunoSEQ multiplex PCR. The sample lists 200,000 to 300,000 clones, more than 75% seen once, with 4.5% to 6% in the top ten. Material for sequencing was PBMCs. Every receptor here comes from a woman in her forties in good health and CMV-seropositive. CDR3s include the opening cysteine and the closing phenylalanine or tryptophan. The order of the fields is V gene, D gene, clone size, J gene, CDR3 DNA, CDR3 protein. D genes are given only for firm matches. Clone size is given for some rows only: seen once, a few or many times, or a class if the clone is expanded.

V gene: TRBV10-2; D gene: TRBD1; clone size: NA; J gene: TRBJ1-2; CDR3 DNA: TGCGCCAGCCGGGACAGGGCTAGCTATGGCTACACCTTC; CDR3 protein: CASRDRASYGYTF
V gene: TRBV7-8; D gene: NA; clone size: NA; J gene: TRBJ2-7; CDR3 DNA: TGTGCCAGCAGCTTAGACGATCTGGGCGGGACTCGCCCCGAGCAGTACTTC; CDR3 protein: CASSLDDLGGTRPEQYF
V gene: TRBV5-4; D gene: NA; clone size: few; J gene: TRBJ2-3; CDR3 DNA: TGTGCCAGCAGCTTGGAGGGCGGGATGATAACGACAGATACGCAGTATTTT; CDR3 protein: CASSLEGGMITTDTQYF
V gene: TRBV7-7; D gene: TRBD1; clone size: NA; J gene: TRBJ2-5; CDR3 DNA: TGTGCTAGCAGCCCGGGGACAGGGGCTGTGGAGACCCAGTACTTC; CDR3 protein: CASSPGTGAVETQYF
V gene: TRBV11-3; D gene: TRBD1; clone size: few; J gene: TRBJ2-3; CDR3 DNA: TGTGCCAGCAGCTTCTGTCCCCGGGACAGGGGACCAGATACGCAGTATTTT; CDR3 protein: CASSFCPRDRGPDTQYF
V gene: TRBV4-1; D gene: NA; clone size: few; J gene: TRBJ1-6; CDR3 DNA: TGCGCCAGCAGCCAAGAGGGCTCCCCAGATTATAATTCACCCCTCCACTTT; CDR3 protein: CASSQEGSPDYNSPLHF
V gene: TRBV27; D gene: NA; clone size: few; J gene: TRBJ2-7; CDR3 DNA: TGTGCCAGCAGTGCAGGCGCCTACGAGCAGTACTTC; CDR3 protein: CASSAGAYEQYF
V gene: TRBV6-5; D gene: TRBD1; clone size: NA; J gene: TRBJ1-5; CDR3 DNA: TGTGCCAGCAGTTACTACCCGGGACAGAATCAGCCCCAGCATTTT; CDR3 protein: CASSYYPGQNQPQHF
V gene: TRBV23-1; D gene: TRBD1; clone size: NA; J gene: TRBJ1-5; CDR3 DNA: TGCGCCAGCAGTCACTTCAGGGGGCCGCAGCCCCAGCATTTT; CDR3 protein: CASSHFRGPQPQHF
V gene: TRBV7-2; D gene: TRBD1; clone size: NA; J gene: TRBJ2-2; CDR3 DNA: TGTGCCAGCAGCCCCACTGGGACAGGGGGCACCGGGGAGCTGTTTTTT; CDR3 protein: CASSPTGTGGTGELFF
V gene: TRBV5-1; D gene: TRBD2; clone size: NA; J gene: TRBJ2-1; CDR3 DNA: TGCGCCAGCAGCCCGCGGACTAGCGGGGGCAATGAGCAGTTCTTC; CDR3 protein: CASSPRTSGGNEQFF
V gene: TRBV6-1; D gene: TRBD2; clone size: NA; J gene: TRBJ2-5; CDR3 DNA: TGTGCCAGCAGTGAAGGGGGGCTAGCGGGAGTTTCACTCGGGGAGACCCAGTACTTC; CDR3 protein: CASSEGGLAGVSLGETQYF
V gene: TRBV2; D gene: TRBD1; clone size: once; J gene: TRBJ1-5; CDR3 DNA: TGTGCCAGCAGTGCTCAGGGGGCGCAGGGTCAGCCCCAGCATTTT; CDR3 protein: CASSAQGAQGQPQHF
V gene: TRBV7-8; D gene: TRBD2; clone size: NA; J gene: TRBJ2-5; CDR3 DNA: TGTGCCAGCAGCTCGGCGGGACTAGCCCGAGAGACCCAGTACTTC; CDR3 protein: CASSSAGLARETQYF
V gene: TRBV7-2; D gene: NA; clone size: NA; J gene: TRBJ1-4; CDR3 DNA: TGTGCCAGCAGCTTAGACCGCGGGAAACTGTTTTTT; CDR3 protein: CASSLDRGKLFF
V gene: TRBV25-1; D gene: NA; clone size: once; J gene: TRBJ1-1; CDR3 DNA: TGTGCCAGCCGCGCGCACAGTTCGGGGAGCACTGAAGCTTTCTTT; CDR3 protein: CASRAHSSGSTEAFF
V gene: TRBV4-3; D gene: TRBD2; clone size: NA; J gene: TRBJ2-3; CDR3 DNA: TGCGCCAGCAGCCAGACAGAGGTCGGAGCGGGGCCTACAGATACGCAGTATTTT; CDR3 protein: CASSQTEVGAGPTDTQYF
V gene: TRBV5-4; D gene: NA; clone size: few; J gene: TRBJ1-6; CDR3 DNA: TGTGCCAGCAGCTTCCTAACTAATGTTGACGGCTCCATTTCCCTCCACTTT; CDR3 protein: CASSFLTNVDGSISLHF
V gene: TRBV5-5; D gene: TRBD1; clone size: NA; J gene: TRBJ1-1; CDR3 DNA: TGTGCCAGCAGCTTGGCCGAGACAGGGCGGACTGAAGCTTTCTTT; CDR3 protein: CASSLAETGRTEAFF
V gene: TRBV4-2; D gene: NA; clone size: NA; J gene: TRBJ2-1; CDR3 DNA: TGTGCCAGCAGCCAACAGGGCCAGCTCAGGGGGGATGAGCAGTTCTTC; CDR3 protein: CASSQQGQLRGDEQFF
V gene: TRBV7-2; D gene: TRBD1; clone size: few; J gene: TRBJ1-2; CDR3 DNA: TGTGCCAGCAGCTCCCGCCCGGGACAGGGGTATGGCTACACCTTC; CDR3 protein: CASSSRPGQGYGYTF
V gene: TRBV7-2; D gene: NA; clone size: few; J gene: TRBJ2-3; CDR3 DNA: TGTGCCAGCAGCTTAGCGGGGGGACAGAGCACAGATACGCAGTATTTT; CDR3 protein: CASSLAGGQSTDTQYF
V gene: TRBV10-1; D gene: NA; clone size: NA; J gene: TRBJ2-1; CDR3 DNA: TGCGCCAGCAGTACGGCGGGGCTGCCCAATGAGCAGTTCTTC; CDR3 protein: CASSTAGLPNEQFF
V gene: TRBV29-1; D gene: TRBD2; clone size: NA; J gene: TRBJ2-3; CDR3 DNA: TGCAGCGTTGCTCTAGCGGGAGGAACAGATACGCAGTATTTT; CDR3 protein: CSVALAGGTDTQYF
V gene: TRBV29-1; D gene: NA; clone size: NA; J gene: TRBJ2-4; CDR3 DNA: TGCAGCGTTGAAGATACGGGGGACAAAAACATTCAGTACTTC; CDR3 protein: CSVEDTGDKNIQYF
V gene: TRBV5-1; D gene: TRBD1; clone size: once; J gene: TRBJ2-5; CDR3 DNA: TGCGCCAGCAGCTTTCAATCGGACAGGGAGACCCAGTACTTC; CDR3 protein: CASSFQSDRETQYF
V gene: TRBV7-2; D gene: NA; clone size: NA; J gene: TRBJ1-4; CDR3 DNA: TGTGCCAGCAGCTTAGGTTGGGGGGCAACTAATGAAAAACTGTTTTTT; CDR3 protein: CASSLGWGATNEKLFF
V gene: TRBV10-1; D gene: NA; clone size: NA; J gene: TRBJ1-1; CDR3 DNA: TGCGCCAGCAGTGAGTCTGCGAGGATGAACACTGAAGCTTTCTTT; CDR3 protein: CASSESARMNTEAFF
V gene: TRBV6-5; D gene: NA; clone size: NA; J gene: TRBJ2-7; CDR3 DNA: TGTGCCAGCACTGACAGAGCCTACGAGCAGTACTTC; CDR3 protein: CASTDRAYEQYF
V gene: TRBV2; D gene: NA; clone size: NA; J gene: TRBJ1-2; CDR3 DNA: TGTGCCAGCAGTTTGAGCGGGAGGTGCACCTTC; CDR3 protein: CASSLSGRCTF
V gene: TRBV10-3; D gene: NA; clone size: NA; J gene: TRBJ1-1; CDR3 DNA: TGTGCCATCAGTGATGGGGAGTTTCAAGCTTTCTTT; CDR3 protein: CAISDGEFQAFF
V gene: TRBV30; D gene: TRBD2; clone size: NA; J gene: TRBJ2-5; CDR3 DNA: TGTGCCTGGAGTCTACTAGCGGGACGGGAGACCCAGTACTTC; CDR3 protein: CAWSLLAGRETQYF
V gene: TRBV19; D gene: NA; clone size: NA; J gene: TRBJ2-1; CDR3 DNA: TGTGCCAGTAGGATGACAGGCCCCTACAATGAGCAGTTCTTC; CDR3 protein: CASRMTGPYNEQFF
V gene: TRBV6-5; D gene: TRBD1; clone size: few; J gene: TRBJ1-6; CDR3 DNA: TGTGCCAGCAGTCCCGGGACAGATAATTCACCCCTCCACTTT; CDR3 protein: CASSPGTDNSPLHF
V gene: TRBV30; D gene: NA; clone size: NA; J gene: TRBJ1-6; CDR3 DNA: TGTGCCTGGACCGGAGGGATTCGCTATAATTCCCCCCTCCACTTT; CDR3 protein: CAWTGGIRYNSPLHF
V gene: TRBV7-6; D gene: TRBD2; clone size: NA; J gene: TRBJ2-1; CDR3 DNA: TGTGCCAGCAGCAGCGGGACTAGCGCGAGCTCCTACAATGAGCAGTTCTTC; CDR3 protein: CASSSGTSASSYNEQFF
V gene: TRBV19; D gene: TRBD1; clone size: NA; J gene: TRBJ1-6; CDR3 DNA: TGTGCCAGTAGTATATATATAGGGGGCGAAGAACCCCTCCACTTT; CDR3 protein: CASSIYIGGEEPLHF
V gene: TRBV7-9; D gene: NA; clone size: NA; J gene: TRBJ2-1; CDR3 DNA: TGTGCCAGCAGCCCCAGGGGCCAGAAAAACAATGAGCAGTTCTTC; CDR3 protein: CASSPRGQKNNEQFF
V gene: TRBV14; D gene: NA; clone size: NA; J gene: TRBJ2-3; CDR3 DNA: TGTGCCAGCAGCCCCTACGAGGTTTATACGCAGTATTTT; CDR3 protein: CASSPYEVYTQYF
V gene: TRBV10-3; D gene: NA; clone size: once; J gene: TRBJ2-1; CDR3 DNA: TGTGCCATCAGTGAGTCCTATATAAGCGGATACAATGAGCAGTTCTTC; CDR3 protein: CAISESYISGYNEQFF
V gene: TRBV1; D gene: NA; clone size: NA; J gene: TRBJ2-7; CDR3 DNA: TGCACCAGCAGCCGACCGACTAGCGGGTCTCACGAGCAGTACTTC; CDR3 protein: CTSSRPTSGSHEQYF
V gene: TRBV5-1; D gene: NA; clone size: NA; J gene: TRBJ1-2; CDR3 DNA: TGCGCCAGCAGCCCAGAACTACACGGGGATTATGGCTACACCTTC; CDR3 protein: CASSPELHGDYGYTF